What follows are 2 T cell receptor beta chains derived from one specimen sequenced in a study of T-cell reconstitution after alpha-beta-depleted transplantation in children. Unique molecular identifiers were incorporated into the prepared TCRbeta library. MiXCR, run by TCRdb on the PCR reads, gives a single entry per CDR3 protein. The sample has about 490,000 distinct CDR3 sequences, about 10% seen once. Sequenced here: PBMCs, sampled before TCRalphabeta/CD19-depleted stem cell transplant. These receptors came from a child aged 2 to 10 with inherited bone marrow failure, due to receive a stem cell transplant.

This clonotype was counted at least ten times. The chain joins TRBV11-2 to TRBJ2-7; D gene uncertain. The V gene's germline CDR1 is SGHAT and CDR2 FQNNGV. This CDR3 has 12 residues. Trimming took off 2 bases at V and 6 bases at J, with 8 bases between the two ends. CDR3 sequence (DNA): TGTGCCAGCAGCTTATGGGTGGGCGAGCAGTACTTC. Its protein is CASSLWVGEQYF. Variable domain in full (rest from reference TRBV11-2 and TRBJ2-7): EAGVAQSPRYKIIEKRQSVAFWCNPISGHATLYWYQQILGQGPKLLIQFQNNGVVDDSQLPKDRFSAERLKGVDSTLKIQPAKLEDSAVYLCASSLWVGEQYFGPGTRLTVT.

J is TRBJ2-7 and V is TRBV5-1; 11 bases are shared with TRBD1. With V trimmed by 0 bases and J by 2 bases, 4 bases remained unmatched. This CDR3 spans 16 amino acids. CDR1 SGHRS and CDR2 YFSETQ come from the germline V gene. The CDR3 bases are TGCGCCAGCAGCTTGGGACCGGGACAGGGGGCCTACGAGCAGTACTTC. Translated, it gives CASSLGPGQGAYEQYF.